Below, one TCR beta chain is given with its context. Germline CDR1 is GTSNPN and CDR2 is SVGIG (reference sequence). V was shortened by 4 bases and J by 2 bases, with 9 bases between the two germline ends. The CDR3 is 13 residues long. The data were taken from a study of blood T cell repertoires in COVID-19. How the authors handled the data: For nucleated cells, counts were estimated from reference gene primer amplification. Assay: immunoSEQ multiplex PCR; the TCRdb copy retains only in-frame clones and omits some. The V and J calls and clone size were taken over from that table, and D and trimming were inferred from the DNA. The sample holds 150,000 or so clones, roughly four fifths seen once.

This sequence joins TRBV30 and TRBJ1-5; unclear D gene. The sequencing sample was made of peripheral blood. This sequence originates from an elderly man with acute or convalescent COVID-19. The CDR3 DNA follows: TGTGCCTGGACGAATTCGGGCAATCAGCCCCAGCATTTT. It yields the protein CAWTNSGNQPQHF.